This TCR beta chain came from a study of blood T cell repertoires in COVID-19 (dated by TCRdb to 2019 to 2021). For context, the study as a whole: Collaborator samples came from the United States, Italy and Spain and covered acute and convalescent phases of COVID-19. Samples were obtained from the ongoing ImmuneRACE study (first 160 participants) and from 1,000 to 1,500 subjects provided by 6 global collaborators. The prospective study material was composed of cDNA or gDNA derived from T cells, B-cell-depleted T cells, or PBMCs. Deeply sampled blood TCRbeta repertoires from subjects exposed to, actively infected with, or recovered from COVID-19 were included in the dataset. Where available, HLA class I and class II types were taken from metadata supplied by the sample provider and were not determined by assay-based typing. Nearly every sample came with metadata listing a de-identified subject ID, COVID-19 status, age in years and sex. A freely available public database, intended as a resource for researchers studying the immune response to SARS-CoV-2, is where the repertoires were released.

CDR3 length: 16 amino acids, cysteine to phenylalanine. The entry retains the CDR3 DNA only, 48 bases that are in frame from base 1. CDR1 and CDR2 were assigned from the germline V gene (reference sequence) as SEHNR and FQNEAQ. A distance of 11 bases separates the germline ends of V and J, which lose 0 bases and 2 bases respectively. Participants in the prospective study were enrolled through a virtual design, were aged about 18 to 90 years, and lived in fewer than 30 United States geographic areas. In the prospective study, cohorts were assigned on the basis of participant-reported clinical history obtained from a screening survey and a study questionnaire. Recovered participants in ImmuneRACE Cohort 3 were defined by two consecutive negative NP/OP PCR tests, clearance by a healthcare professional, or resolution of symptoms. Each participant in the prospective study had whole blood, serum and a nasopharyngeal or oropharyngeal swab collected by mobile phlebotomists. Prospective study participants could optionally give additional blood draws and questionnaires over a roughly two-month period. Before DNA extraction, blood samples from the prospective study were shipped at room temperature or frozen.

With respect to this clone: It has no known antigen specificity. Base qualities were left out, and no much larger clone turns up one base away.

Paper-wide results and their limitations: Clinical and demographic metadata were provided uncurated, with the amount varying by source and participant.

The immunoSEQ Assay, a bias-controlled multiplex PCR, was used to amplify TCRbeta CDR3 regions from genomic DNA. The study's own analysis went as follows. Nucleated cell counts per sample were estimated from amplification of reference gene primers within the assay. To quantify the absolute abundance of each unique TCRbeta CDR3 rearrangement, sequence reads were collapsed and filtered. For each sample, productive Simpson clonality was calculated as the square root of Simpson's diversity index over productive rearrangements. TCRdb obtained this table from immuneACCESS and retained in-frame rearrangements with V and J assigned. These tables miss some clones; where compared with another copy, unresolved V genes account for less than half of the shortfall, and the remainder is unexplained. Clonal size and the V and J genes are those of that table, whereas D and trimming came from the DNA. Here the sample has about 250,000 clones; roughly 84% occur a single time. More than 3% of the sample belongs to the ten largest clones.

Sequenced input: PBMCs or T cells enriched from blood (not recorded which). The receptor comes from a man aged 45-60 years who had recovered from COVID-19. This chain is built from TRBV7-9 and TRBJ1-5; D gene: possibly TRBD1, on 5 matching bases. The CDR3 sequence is CASSLAGREGNQPQHF. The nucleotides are TGTGCCAGCAGCTTAGCGGGCAGGGAGGGCAATCAGCCCCAGCATTTT.